This is a list of T cell receptor beta chains from one sample in a study of cytomegalovirus exposure and HLA in healthy donors. The data were produced by immunoSEQ multiplex PCR, yet TCRdb's version contains in-frame clones alone and is incomplete. The sample has roughly 180,000 clones; roughly 84% are singletons. Sequenced sample: PBMCs. These receptor sequences come from a girl aged 2-9 years in good health and CMV-seropositive. The CDR3 runs from the conserved cysteine through the conserved F or W. Each record gives: V gene, J gene, D gene, clone size, CDR3 DNA, CDR3 protein. A D gene is named only where the DNA matches it firmly. A row's size may be missing; if present it is once, few, many or a size class.

TRBV2	TRBJ1-5	TRBD1	NA	TGTGCCAGCAGTTTCACAACAGGGGGTAGGGAGCCCCAGCATTTT	CASSFTTGGREPQHF
TRBV7-3	TRBJ2-1	TRBD2	once	TGTGCCAGCAGCTCGATTCCTGGCGGGAGGTCCTCCAATGAGCAGTTCTTC	CASSSIPGGRSSNEQFF
TRBV7-8	TRBJ2-1	NA	NA	TGTGCCAGCAGCTTAGTCGTCCTTGAGCAGTTCTTC	CASSLVVLEQFF
TRBV6-5	TRBJ1-6	NA	NA	TGTGCCAGCAGTATCAACAGGGTCGGGAATTCACCCCTCCACTTT	CASSINRVGNSPLHF
TRBV4-2	TRBJ2-7	TRBD2	once	TGTGCCAGCAGCCAAGAGGGTACGACTAGCGGGAGCTACGAGCAGTACTTC	CASSQEGTTSGSYEQYF
TRBV5-1	TRBJ2-3	NA	NA	TGCGCCAGCAGCTTGGCCACTGGAGATACGCAGTATTTT	CASSLATGDTQYF
TRBV28	TRBJ2-1	NA	NA	TGTGGTACGAGCGGCCGCCTCGGGTGGATAGCCAATGAGCAGTTCTTC	CGTSGRLGWIANEQFF
TRBV5-5	TRBJ1-6	NA	NA	TGTGCCAGCAGCAACGGACAGATTTCTAATTCACCCCTCCACTTT	CASSNGQISNSPLHF
TRBV5-1	TRBJ2-1	TRBD2	few	TGCGCCAGCAGCTTCCGCGGGGGGGTATGGAATGAGCAGTTCTTC	CASSFRGGVWNEQFF
TRBV30	TRBJ2-1	TRBD2	NA	TGTGCCTGGAGTGTAGGGACTAGCGGGGTAAATGAGCAGTTCTTC	CAWSVGTSGVNEQFF
TRBV6-5	TRBJ1-4	NA	NA	TGTGCCAGCAGTTACCGTCGTCTTGAAAAACTGTTTTTT	CASSYRRLEKLFF
TRBV7-3	TRBJ1-1	NA	NA	TGTGCCAGCAGCCCTGGTTCGAGGGTTGAGGCTTTCTTT	CASSPGSRVEAFF
TRBV6-6	TRBJ2-3	TRBD2	few	TGTGCCATCTCGGGGGGGACCACAGATACGCAGTATTTT	CAISGGTTDTQYF
TRBV9	TRBJ2-3	NA	NA	TGTGCCAGCAGCGTAGTACGGGGATACACAGATACGCAGTATTTT	CASSVVRGYTDTQYF
TRBV6-1	TRBJ1-4	NA	NA	TGTGCCAGCACACAGGGACGTAAACTGTTTTTT	CASTQGRKLFF
TRBV9	TRBJ2-1	TRBD1	NA	TGTGCCAGCAGCGCCTCTGACAGGGTAGACGATGAGCAGTTCTTC	CASSASDRVDDEQFF
TRBV9	TRBJ2-1	TRBD2	NA	TGTGCCAGCAGCGTAGCTGGGGGGGGGTCCTTACGGGAGCAGTTCTTC	CASSVAGGGSLREQFF
TRBV5-1	TRBJ1-2	NA	NA	TGCGCCAGCAGCTTCCAGGGGAACTATGGCTACACCTTC	CASSFQGNYGYTF
TRBV5-4	TRBJ2-1	NA	once	TGTGCCAGCAGCTCTTTTCGGGCAGGGGAGCAGTTCTTC	CASSSFRAGEQFF
TRBV7-9	TRBJ1-2	NA	few	TGTGCCAGCAGCTTATTTGCGGGAGAAGATGGCTACACCTTC	CASSLFAGEDGYTF
TRBV5-6	TRBJ2-7	TRBD1	once	TGTGCCAGCAGCAAGCCGGGACAGTCTTCCTACGAGCAGTACTTC	CASSKPGQSSYEQYF
TRBV6-1	TRBJ1-6	NA	NA	TGTGCCAGCAGTGCCCCTCAGGGTTCACCCCTCCACTTT	CASSAPQGSPLHF
TRBV6-5	TRBJ2-3	NA	few	TGTGCCAGCTGTGGGGCGGGGAACCCAGATACGCAGTATTTT	CASCGAGNPDTQYF
TRBV6-6	TRBJ1-4	NA	NA	TGTGCCAGCAGTCAAAGAGAGGCCTCTAATGAAAAACTGTTTTTT	CASSQREASNEKLFF
TRBV10-3	TRBJ1-1	TRBD1	NA	TGTGCCATCAGTGCCCGGACAGGGAACACTGAAGCTTTCTTT	CAISARTGNTEAFF
TRBV10-3	TRBJ1-4	NA	NA	TGTGCCATCAGCCGGGGGGAAGGTAATGAAAAACTGTTTTTT	CAISRGEGNEKLFF
TRBV6-5	TRBJ2-5	NA	NA	TGTGCCAGCACCCTCGGAGAGACCCAGTACTTC	CASTLGETQYF
TRBV6-1	TRBJ1-5	NA	NA	TGTGCCAGCAGTTGGACTGGAGGGGATCAGCCCCAGCATTTT	CASSWTGGDQPQHF
TRBV5-4	TRBJ2-1	TRBD2	NA	TGTGCCAGCAGCCCGGGGCTGCTAGCGGGAGGTAATGAGCAGTTCTTC	CASSPGLLAGGNEQFF
TRBV5-6	TRBJ1-1	NA	NA	TGTGCCAGCAGCCTCCTCACCGAGGGGGACACTGAAGCTTTCTTT	CASSLLTEGDTEAFF
TRBV23-1	TRBJ1-5	NA	once	TGCGCCAGCAGTCAATCCTGGAGGCAGCCCCAGCATTTT	CASSQSWRQPQHF
TRBV30	TRBJ1-5	NA	NA	TGTGCCTGGAGTGTTCACAGAGATCAGCCCCAGCATTTT	CAWSVHRDQPQHF
TRBV4-1	TRBJ2-5	NA	NA	TGCGCCAGCAGGCGTATGGGGGACGGGAGTGAGACCCAGTACTTC	CASRRMGDGSETQYF
TRBV9	TRBJ1-5	NA	NA	TGTGCCAGCAGCGTGGGAACAGGGATTCAGCCCCAGCATTTT	CASSVGTGIQPQHF
TRBV6-5	TRBJ1-6	TRBD1	NA	TGTGCCAGCAGTGAACAGGGGGCCGCATCACCCCTCCACTTT	CASSEQGAASPLHF
TRBV2	TRBJ1-1	NA	NA	TGTGCCAGCAGCGCCTTCAGGACAGAGAACACTGAAGCTTTCTTT	CASSAFRTENTEAFF
TRBV9	TRBJ2-2	NA	NA	TGTGCCAGCAGCGTAGGGCTAGCCATTAACACCGGGGAGCTGTTTTTT	CASSVGLAINTGELFF
TRBV9	TRBJ2-3	TRBD2	once	TGTGCCAGCAGCGTCCATACCGGGACTAACACAGATACGCAGTATTTT	CASSVHTGTNTDTQYF
TRBV6-1	TRBJ2-5	NA	NA	TGTGCCAGCAGTGAAAGACAGACGCAAGAGACCCAGTACTTC	CASSERQTQETQYF
TRBV4-1	TRBJ1-2	TRBD1	NA	TGCGCCAGCAGCCAGCCGGGACAGGACTCACCTAACTATGGCTACACCTTC	CASSQPGQDSPNYGYTF
TRBV5-1	TRBJ2-5	NA	NA	TGCGCCAGCAGACGGGTAGGACAGAAAGAGACCCAGTACTTC	CASRRVGQKETQYF
TRBV7-9	TRBJ1-5	NA	NA	TGTGCCAGCAGCGATATCGGGGGTAGCAATCAGCCCCAGCATTTT	CASSDIGGSNQPQHF
TRBV27	TRBJ2-7	NA	NA	TGTGCCAGCAGTTTACGGTCGCAGGGGTTAACCTACGAGCAGTACTTC	CASSLRSQGLTYEQYF
TRBV5-1	TRBJ2-7	TRBD2	once	TGCGCCAGCAGCTTCTCCGCCCAGGCGGGGGACGAGCAGTACTTC	CASSFSAQAGDEQYF
TRBV7-2	TRBJ2-1	NA	NA	TGTGCCAGCAGCTTAGATCGGAGCCGTGGGCAGTTCTTC	CASSLDRSRGQFF
TRBV6-1	TRBJ1-5	NA	NA	TGTGCCAGCAGTGATAGGGACTTTTCTAGCAATCAGCCCCAGCATTTT	CASSDRDFSSNQPQHF
TRBV6-5	TRBJ1-2	NA	once	TGTGCCAGCAGTAAAGACATATTTCCTCACTATGGCTACACCTTC	CASSKDIFPHYGYTF
TRBV5-4	TRBJ2-1	NA	NA	TGTGCCAGCAGCTTGGCAGGTTCCTACAATGAGCAGTTCTTC	CASSLAGSYNEQFF
TRBV11-2	TRBJ1-2	TRBD1	NA	TGTGCCAGCAGCCCCCTTCGTGTGGGCGAGGGGGCCTATGGCTACACCTTC	CASSPLRVGEGAYGYTF
TRBV30	TRBJ2-1	TRBD2	NA	TGTGCCTGGAGGAGTAGGCTAGCGGGAGGGCCTGGGTACAATGAGCAGTTCTTC	CAWRSRLAGGPGYNEQFF
TRBV2	TRBJ1-1	NA	NA	TGTGCCAGCATGACAGACCTATTCGACACTGAAGCTTTCTTT	CASMTDLFDTEAFF
TRBV27	TRBJ2-3	TRBD2	NA	TGTGCCAGCACCTACTTTGGGAGGGTACGGCCAGATACGCAGTATTTT	CASTYFGRVRPDTQYF
TRBV6-1	TRBJ1-2	NA	NA	TGTGCCAGCAGTGAACTTGAACCGACAGCCGGCTATGGCTACACCTTC	CASSELEPTAGYGYTF
TRBV6-5	TRBJ1-1	NA	few	TGTGCCAGCACCGCCGAACAGGGACCTGAAGCTTTCTTT	CASTAEQGPEAFF
TRBV11-2	TRBJ1-2	TRBD1	NA	TGTGCCAGCAGCTCGCCGGGACAGGGGCTTTCTGGCTACACCTTC	CASSSPGQGLSGYTF
TRBV4-1	TRBJ1-1	NA	few	TGCGCCAGCAGCCAACATGACAGACTGAACACTGAAGCTTTCTTT	CASSQHDRLNTEAFF
TRBV9	TRBJ2-6	TRBD1	NA	TGTGCCAGCAGCGCCACATGGGACAGCCGCTCTGGGGCCAACGTCCTGACTTTC	CASSATWDSRSGANVLTF
TRBV12-5	TRBJ2-3	TRBD2	NA	TGTGCTAGTGGTCCCCCCCGACGACGTGAGCGGGAGGGTTTTACAGATACGCAGTATTTT	CASGPPRRREREGFTDTQYF
TRBV2	TRBJ1-4	NA	NA	TGTGCCAGCAGCGTCGGGTATCAGGGTGAAAAACTGTTTTTT	CASSVGYQGEKLFF